This passage covers 25 T cell receptor beta chains from one sample sequenced in a study of T cell repertoires in cytomegalovirus infection. Their target antigens are unknown. TCRdb recomputed calls from the reads with MiXCR, one row per CDR3 protein. Here the sample spans about 890,000 distinct CDR3 sequences, 31% being singletons. This material consisted of cultured CD8+ T cells from PBMCs, taken from culture after CMV antigen stimulation. Every receptor here comes from a human donor in good health (CMV status not recorded). Some clones in this sample may be carry-over from other donors' samples.

In this sample, this clonotype turned up a few times. The chain uses TRBV20-1 and TRBJ2-7; D possibly corresponds to TRBD1 (6 bases). Germline V gene lookup returns CDR1 DFQATT and CDR2 SNEGSKA (reference sequence). This CDR3 has 13 residues. Trimming stripped 1 base from V and 2 bases from J, with 9 bases between. This CDR3 is CSARGQGTYEQYV. The DNA of the CDR3 is TGCAGTGCTAGAGGCCAGGGGACCTACGAGCAGTACGTC.

This clonotype has a count of ten or more. The chain carries TRBV2 and TRBJ2-1, with a weak D call TRBD2 (5 bases). Germline lookup yields CDR1 SNHLY and CDR2 FYNNEI. The CDR3 length is 12 residues. V lost 8 bases, J lost 4 bases, and 9 bases lay in between. CDR3 DNA: TGTGCCAGCCCCGGACTGTACAATGAGCAGTTCTTC. Protein product: CASPGLYNEQFF.

The V gene is TRBV19, the J gene TRBJ1-2; D not resolved. The germline CDR1 and CDR2 sequences are LNHDA and SQIVND (reference sequence). The V gene lost 3 bases and the J gene lost 5 bases, with 16 bases spanning the gap. There are 15 residues in the CDR3. CDR3 loop: CASSIGQAPGYGYTF. The DNA for the CDR3 is TGTGCCAGTAGTATTGGGCAGGCTCCGGGTTATGGCTACACCTTC.

This clonotype has a handful of counts. V gene TRBV6-5 combines with J gene TRBJ2-1; TRBD1 is a possible D gene (6 bases). CDR3 length: 13 amino acids. The V end lost 0 bases, the J end lost 9 bases, and 9 bases lay between the germline ends. Germline CDR1 reads MNHEY; CDR2 reads SVGAGI. CDR3 loop: CASSYSSRGEQFF. The CDR3, as DNA: TGTGCCAGCAGTTACTCGTCCAGGGGTGAGCAGTTCTTC.

The chain employs TRBV27 and TRBJ2-4; D possibly uses TRBD1 or TRBD2 (5 bases each). There are 15 residues in the CDR3. Germline CDR1 reads MNHEY; CDR2 reads SMNVEV (reference sequence). Trimming left V 0 bases short and J 1 base short, with 7 bases between. CDR3 DNA sequence: TGTGCCAGCAGTTTATCCGGGACCGCCAAAAACATTCAGTACTTC. Encoded protein: CASSLSGTAKNIQYF.

The genes are TRBV4-3 and TRBJ2-2; 9 bases are shared with TRBD1. CDR1 and CDR2 from the germline V gene are LGHNA and YSLEER. The V segment lost 0 bases and the J segment 8 bases; nucleotides outside the gene matches: 10. This CDR3 spans 17 amino acids. In nucleotides, the CDR3 is TGCGCCAGCAGCCAAGATATAGGGGACAGGGTCCCGGGGGAGCTGTTTTTT. Protein product: CASSQDIGDRVPGELFF.

The chain employs TRBV6-2 or TRBV6-3 and TRBJ2-2, with D perhaps matching TRBD2 (6 bases). The V gene lost 2 bases and the J gene lost 2 bases, with 12 bases spanning the gap. The CDR3 has 16 amino acids. Germline-derived CDR1 and CDR2 are MNHEY and SVGEGT. In DNA, the CDR3 is TGTGCCAGCAGTTACCCACTAGCCCTAAACACCGGGGAGCTGTTTTTT. As protein: CASSYPLALNTGELFF.

Turning to this clonotype: It may be a read error: a sequence one base away is much more abundant. The chain couples TRBV7-2 to TRBJ2-3, with no clear D. CDR1 and CDR2 from the germline V gene are SGHTA and FQGNSA. The CDR3 is made up of 14 amino acids. Written as DNA, the CDR3 is TGTGCCAACAGCTTCTCGGTGGTAGCAGATACGCAGTATTTT. Its protein is CANSFSVVADTQYF.

This clonotype was picked up many times. The V call is TRBV27, the J call TRBJ2-2; TRBD1 aligns across 7 bases. Germline CDR1 is MNHEY and CDR2 is SMNVEV (reference sequence). Unmatched junction bases numbered 3, after V lost 5 bases and J lost 6 bases. The CDR3 length is 13 residues. The CDR3 nucleotides read TGTGCCAGCAGTCTACAGGGGTCCGGGGAGCTGTTTTTT. This encodes CASSLQGSGELFF.

This clonotype was recorded at least ten times. The genes are TRBV7-6 and TRBJ2-7; D possibly corresponds to TRBD2 (5 bases). Germline V gene data show CDR1 as SGHVS and CDR2 as FNYEAQ. V shed 4 bases and J shed 2 bases, with 9 bases lying between them. The CDR3 is 13 residues long. CDR3 sequence reads: CASSYGVAYEQYF. DNA of the CDR3: TGTGCCAGCAGCTACGGGGTAGCCTACGAGCAGTACTTC.

This clonotype was detected only a few times. This chain links TRBV12-3 or TRBV12-4 with TRBJ1-3; TRBD1 matches 8 bases. V dropped 6 bases and J dropped 0; count of bases not matched to a gene: 7. This CDR3 spans 16 amino acids. The CDR3 region has the DNA TGTGCCAGCAGCTCGTCAGGGACAGGCTCTGGAAACACCATATATTTT. It translates to CASSSSGTGSGNTIYF.

This clonotype has more than one count but fewer than ten. The chain recombines TRBV2 with TRBJ1-1; D remains unclear. V lost 3 bases and J lost 0, with 8 bases in between. Germline assignment: CDR1 SNHLY and CDR2 FYNNEI. The CDR3 runs to 14 residues. The DNA for the CDR3 is TGTGCCAGCAGTGATCGCAGACTGAACACTGAAGCTTTCTTT. Protein: CASSDRRLNTEAFF.

This clonotype was found a few times. This chain uses TRBV7-9 with TRBJ2-5, with TRBD2 matching over 9 bases. The CDR3 is 17 residues long. With V trimmed by 2 bases and J by 3 bases, 10 bases remained unmatched. Germline V gives CDR1 SEHNR, CDR2 FQNEAQ (reference sequence). DNA of the CDR3: TGTGCCAGCAGCTTACTCTGGGGAGCTAGCGGGGAAGAGACCCAGTACTTC. Protein sequence: CASSLLWGASGEETQYF.

This clonotype was observed a few times. The chain is built from TRBV2 and TRBJ1-1, with 7 positions matching TRBD1. The CDR3 loop spans 16 amino acids. CDR1 SNHLY and CDR2 FYNNEI come from the germline V gene. Trimming at V came to 8 bases and at J to 3 bases, leaving 15 bases not matched to a gene. CDR3 bases: TGTGCCAGCGATGGTGTCCCGACAGGGCAGTACACTGAAGCTTTCTTT. Translated, it gives CASDGVPTGQYTEAFF.

This clonotype has just a few counts. V is TRBV2 and J is TRBJ1-6, with 7 nucleotides matching TRBD1. From germline, CDR1 is SNHLY and CDR2 FYNNEI. V trimming: 0 bases; J trimming: 9 bases; junction bases outside the gene matches: 11. This CDR3 comprises 17 residues. Here the CDR3 DNA reads TGTGCCAGCAGTGAAGCGGGGACAGTCTTTCTGGGTTCACCCCTCCACTTT. Translating gives CASSEAGTVFLGSPLHF.

The chain employs TRBV6-1 and TRBJ2-7; a weak D match, TRBD2 (5 bases). CDR3 size: 17 residues. Trimming shortened V by 6 bases and J by 3 bases, and 24 bases separated the two germline ends. Germline V gene data show CDR1 as MNHNS and CDR2 as SASEGT. The CDR3 region has the DNA TGTGCCAGCAGGGCCTTTGGAGGCTTTGGACCCGACTACGAGCAGTACGTC. This sequence encodes CASRAFGGFGPDYEQYV.

The J gene is TRBJ2-3, the V gene TRBV6-5; 11 positions agree with TRBD2. J lost 3 bases, V lost 6 bases, and 2 bases had no gene match. Germline V CDR1 and CDR2: MNHEY, SVGAGI. The CDR3 loop spans 14 amino acids. The CDR3 sequence: CASRRLAGTDTQYF. CDR3 nucleotide sequence: TGTGCCAGCAGGAGACTAGCGGGGACAGATACGCAGTATTTT.

Only a few counts were recorded for this clonotype. This chain uses TRBV27 with TRBJ1-6, with 8 positions matching TRBD1. This CDR3 comprises 15 residues. Germline CDR1 and CDR2: MNHEY and SMNVEV (reference sequence). V shed 3 bases and J 8 bases; nucleotides not matched to a gene: 6. The CDR3 spells CASSFGQGSYSPLHF. In nucleotides, the CDR3 is TGTGCCAGCAGTTTCGGACAGGGATCCTATTCACCCCTCCACTTT.

The rearrangement joins TRBV6-1 to TRBJ1-1; tentatively, D is TRBD1 (5 bases). This CDR3 has 15 residues. The ends were cut back, 5 bases at V and 0 bases at J, with 13 bases in the middle. Germline V gene data show CDR1 as MNHNS and CDR2 as SASEGT. The CDR3 is CASSPMGEMNTEAFF. The CDR3 DNA reads as TGTGCCAGCAGTCCCATGGGGGAAATGAACACTGAAGCTTTCTTT.

The chain combines TRBV19 with TRBJ1-1; D is undetermined. The V gene's germline CDR1 is LNHDA and CDR2 SQIVND (reference sequence). This CDR3 is built from 15 residues. V lost 0 bases and J lost 3, with 11 bases in between. The CDR3, as DNA: TGTGCCAGTAGTATAGATGGGAGTAGGGACACTGAAGCTTTCTTT. This translates into CASSIDGSRDTEAFF.

The V call is TRBV2, the J call TRBJ1-5, with D tentatively TRBD1 (5 bases). This CDR3 has 17 amino acids. V was clipped by 6 bases and J by 3 bases, with 21 bases between them. Germline-derived CDR1 and CDR2 are SNHLY and FYNNEI. The DNA for the CDR3 is TGTGCCAGCAGCGGCAGGGACCCCCCTAGAAACAATCAGCCCCAGCATTTT. Translation gives CASSGRDPPRNNQPQHF.

This clonotype was seen repeatedly, ten times or more. The gene calls are TRBV19 and TRBJ1-2, with no clear D. The CDR3 is made up of 13 amino acids. Deletions cut 5 bases from V and 6 bases from J, with 13 bases between. The germline gives CDR1 LNHDA, CDR2 SQIVND (reference sequence). The CDR3 spells CASSPHVLDGYTF. In DNA form, the CDR3 reads TGTGCCAGTAGTCCCCACGTATTGGATGGCTACACCTTC.

This chain links TRBV7-6 with TRBJ2-7; possibly TRBD2 for D (5 bases). Deletions cut 0 bases from V and 4 bases from J, with 16 bases between. The CDR3 length is 16 residues. The V gene's germline CDR1 is SGHVS and CDR2 FNYEAQ. CDR3 residues: CASSLAEENGGYEQYF. The CDR3 DNA is TGTGCCAGCAGCTTAGCGGAGGAGAACGGTGGTTACGAGCAGTACTTC.

The CDR3 is CASSYSPGAGTDTQYF. In DNA, the CDR3 is TGTGCCAGCAGTTATTCCCCGGGGGCTGGCACAGATACGCAGTATTTT. This chain uses TRBV6-5 with TRBJ2-3; D possibly uses TRBD1 or TRBD2 (6 bases each). V lost 3 bases, J lost 1 base, and 14 bases lay in between. Germline values: CDR1 MNHEY, CDR2 SVGAGI. CDR3 length: 16 residues.

This clonotype has just a few counts. J is TRBJ2-4 and V is TRBV7-2, with D uncertain. Germline V gene sequence: CDR1 SGHTA, CDR2 FQGNSA. Trimming took 5 bases from V and 9 from J, leaving 11 bases between them. The CDR3 contains 12 residues. The DNA for the CDR3 is TGTGCCAGCAGCCCAGAGGTCGGCATTCAGTACTTC. Its translation is CASSPEVGIQYF.